These 32 T cell receptor beta chains were sequenced from one sample in a study of shared clonotypes between healthy human individuals. The assay was immunoSEQ multiplex PCR, and TCRdb's table has in-frame clones only and misses some. The sample has roughly 500,000 clones; 95% to 96% are singletons. Material: naive CD4+ T cells sorted from blood. The subset was: CD45RA+ positively selected. These receptors were collected from a woman aged 25 to 39 in good health.

The chain joins TRBV19 to TRBJ2-7, with a weak D call TRBD1 (5 bases). The V gene's germline CDR1 is LNHDA and CDR2 SQIVND (reference sequence). The CDR3 consists of 15 residues. Trimming left V 3 bases short and J 0 bases short, with 12 bases between. This CDR3 reads CASSIYQGSSYEQYF. The DNA for the CDR3 is TGTGCCAGTAGTATTTATCAGGGCTCCTCCTACGAGCAGTACTTC. Complete variable domain (other parts from reference TRBV19 and TRBJ2-7): DGGITQSPKYLFRKEGQNVTLSCEQNLNHDAMYWYRQDPGQGLRLIYYSQIVNDFQKGDIAEGYSVSREKKESFPLTVTSAQKNPTAFYLCASSIYQGSSYEQYFGPGTRLTVT.

The V call is TRBV28, the J call TRBJ1-1; no clear D gene. This CDR3 is 13 amino acids long. Trimming removed 6 bases from V and 1 base from J, with 9 bases in between. CDR1 and CDR2 from the germline V gene are MDHEN and SYDVKM. CDR3 protein: CASSFSGNTEAFF. Written as DNA, the CDR3 is TGTGCCAGCAGCTTCAGTGGGAACACTGAAGCTTTCTTT. The complete variable domain, with remaining parts taken from reference TRBV28 and TRBJ1-1, reads DVKVTQSSRYLVKRTGEKVFLECVQDMDHENMFWYRQDPGLGLRLIYFSYDVKMKEKGDIPEGYSVSREKKERFSLILESASTNQTSMYLCASSFSGNTEAFFGQGTRLTVV.

J is TRBJ2-5 and V is TRBV27, with TRBD2 matching over 9 bases. The CDR3 loop spans 16 amino acids. Germline CDR1 and CDR2: MNHEY and SMNVEV (reference sequence). V dropped 3 bases and J dropped 2; count of bases not matched to a gene: 7. CDR3 coding DNA: TGTGCCAGCAGTTTTAATTGGCTAGCGGGACAAGAGACCCAGTACTTC. Translating gives CASSFNWLAGQETQYF.

This chain links TRBV5-8 with TRBJ2-5, with 10 bases identical to TRBD1. The CDR3 is 17 amino acids. Germline CDR1 SGHTS, CDR2 YDEGEE. J gave up 0 bases and V 5 bases, and 10 bases lay outside the gene matches. For the CDR3, the DNA is TGTGCCAGCAGTTTAGGTGGACAGGGGGGAAACCAAGAGACCCAGTACTTC. This encodes CASSLGGQGGNQETQYF.

The chain uses TRBV20-1 and TRBJ2-5, with D unresolved. CDR3 size: 11 residues. The V gene lost 2 bases and the J gene lost 0 bases, with 1 base spanning the gap. Germline V gives CDR1 DFQATT, CDR2 SNEGSKA (reference sequence). CDR3 DNA sequence: TGCAGTGCTAGAAACCAAGAGACCCAGTACTTC. Translation: CSARNQETQYF.

The chain carries TRBV5-6 and TRBJ1-2, with D unresolved. CDR3 length: 13 residues. Germline CDR1 reads SGHDT; CDR2 reads YYEEEE. The ends were cut back, 0 bases at V and 9 bases at J, with 12 bases in the middle. CDR3 in DNA: TGTGCCAGCAGCTTGGGAGGGTCTAGTAGCTACACCTTC. Protein sequence: CASSLGGSSSYTF.

The genes are TRBV5-4 and TRBJ2-5; D is tentatively TRBD1 or TRBD2 (6 bases each). The V end was cut by 4 bases, the J end by 3 bases, with 16 bases between. The CDR3 sequence is 15 residues long. Germline CDR1 and CDR2: SGHNT and YYREEE (reference sequence). The CDR3 loop is CASSAGQGGKETQYF. CDR3 nucleotide sequence: TGTGCCAGCAGCGCGGGACAAGGGGGAAAAGAGACCCAGTACTTC.

The genes are TRBV9 and TRBJ2-5, with D possibly TRBD2 on 6 matching bases. Gene TRBJ2-7 matches the end of the DNA better, so the J call may be wrong. Per the germline V gene, CDR1 is SGDLS and CDR2 is YYNGEE. The CDR3 totals 15 residues. The CDR3 region has the DNA TGTGCCAGCAGCGTAGGAGCGGGCGAGTCCTACGAGCAGTACTTC. Amino acid sequence: CASSVGAGESYEQYF.

The chain employs TRBV5-8 and TRBJ2-1; 7 nucleotides match TRBD2. The CDR3 length is 14 residues. In germline, CDR1 is SGHTS, CDR2 YDEGEE. V dropped 4 bases and J dropped 10; count of bases not matched to a gene: 11. Written as DNA, the CDR3 is TGTGCCAGCAGCCGGACTAGTGCTAGTGGGGAGCAGTTCTTC. Translation gives CASSRTSASGEQFF.

J is TRBJ2-7 and V is TRBV11-2; TRBD2 aligns across 14 bases. CDR3 length: 15 residues. Trimming at V came to 4 bases and at J to 9 bases, leaving 8 bases not matched to a gene. Germline CDR1 reads SGHAT; CDR2 reads FQNNGV. The CDR3 DNA reads as TGTGCCAGCAGCTCCTCCGGGACTAGCGGGAGTAGGCAGTACTTC. It translates to CASSSSGTSGSRQYF.

V usage is TRBV6-1 and J usage is TRBJ2-3; TRBD1 aligns across 9 bases. V was pared by 6 bases and J by 3 bases, with 4 bases of the junction left unmatched. This CDR3 contains 14 residues. Germline lookup yields CDR1 MNHNS and CDR2 SASEGT. The CDR3 protein is CASSWTGATDTQYF. The DNA for the CDR3 is TGTGCCAGCAGCTGGACAGGGGCTACAGATACGCAGTATTTT.

The rearrangement links TRBV2 to TRBJ1-5, with TRBD1 matching over 7 bases. The junction had 9 bases not matched to a gene; V was cut back by 4 bases and J by 0 bases. The CDR3 sequence is 17 residues long. The germline V gene encodes CDR1 SNHLY and CDR2 FYNNEI. CDR3 nucleotides: TGTGCCAGCAGTGGATTTGTGGGACAGTATAGCAATCAGCCCCAGCATTTT. It translates to CASSGFVGQYSNQPQHF.

This chain links TRBV28 with TRBJ1-4, with D possibly being TRBD1 (5 bases). The CDR3 totals 16 residues. The germline V gene has CDR1 MDHEN and CDR2 SYDVKM. V lost 6 bases, J lost 2 bases, and 16 bases lay in between. In nucleotides, the CDR3 is TGTGCCAGCAGCCCCGGGGGAGGGCCCACTAATGAAAAACTGTTTTTT. Translated, it gives CASSPGGGPTNEKLFF.

The V call is TRBV28, the J call TRBJ1-2; TRBD1 might be the D (5 bases). Deletions cut 1 base from V and 8 bases from J, with 17 bases between. The CDR3 contains 15 residues. Per the germline V gene, CDR1 is MDHEN and CDR2 is SYDVKM. The CDR3 sequence is CASSLFPGSLGGYTF. CDR3 coding DNA: TGTGCCAGCAGTTTATTTCCAGGGTCCCTGGGGGGCTACACCTTC.

The chain links TRBV21-1 to TRBJ2-2. TRBV21-1 is tagged as a pseudogene. CDR3 length: 15 amino acids. CDR3 in amino acids: CANLFLISPAGELFF. CDR3 nucleotides: TGTGCCAACTTATTCCTTATCTCTCCAGCCGGGGAGCTGTTTTTT.

The chain uses TRBV11-2 and TRBJ1-2; D is uncertain. Trimming took 1 base from V and 7 from J, leaving 16 bases between them. In germline, CDR1 is SGHAT, CDR2 FQNNGV. This CDR3 region has 15 residues. The CDR3 nucleotides read TGTGCCAGCAGCTTAGTCGTTTTCGGTCGGGTTGGCTACACCTTC. Protein sequence: CASSLVVFGRVGYTF.

J is TRBJ2-7 and V is TRBV5-6; TRBD2 agrees at 7 bases. Germline V gives CDR1 SGHDT, CDR2 YYEEEE. The CDR3 is 16 residues long. V was pared by 1 base and J by 3 bases, with 10 bases of the junction left unmatched. CDR3 coding DNA: TGTGCCAGCAGCTTGAGGCTCGTGGCGGGAGACTACGAGCAGTACTTC. This sequence encodes CASSLRLVAGDYEQYF. Together with reference TRBV5-6 and TRBJ2-7, the CDR3 gives the full variable domain: DAGVTQSPTHLIKTRGQQVTLRCSPKSGHDTVSWYQQALGQGPQFIFQYYEEEERQRGNFPDRFSGHQFPNYSSELNVNALLLGDSALYLCASSLRLVAGDYEQYFGPGTRLTVT.

This clone was recorded only once. J is TRBJ2-7 and V is TRBV5-1, with a tentative D call TRBD2 (6 bases). This CDR3 is built from 13 residues. CDR1 is SGHRS, CDR2 YFSETQ, per germline. Between the trimmed V and J ends, which lost 2 bases and 3 bases, there was a span of 9 bases. The CDR3, as DNA: TGCGCCAGCAGCTTACGGGAGAACTACGAGCAGTACTTC. This codes for CASSLRENYEQYF.

V gene TRBV11-3 combines with J gene TRBJ2-7; D uncertain. Trimming took 5 bases from V and 3 from J, leaving 5 bases between them. The CDR3 spans 11 residues. The germline V gene encodes CDR1 SGHNT and CDR2 YENEEA. The CDR3 is CASSRNYEQYF. The DNA of the CDR3 is TGTGCCAGCAGCCGCAACTACGAGCAGTACTTC.

J is TRBJ2-3 and V is TRBV5-4; 13 nucleotides agree with TRBD2. Per the germline V gene, CDR1 is SGHNT and CDR2 is YYREEE (reference sequence). The V and J ends lost 4 bases and 7 bases, in that order; junction bases with no gene match: 9. The CDR3 is made up of 16 amino acids. The CDR3 coding sequence is TGTGCCAGCAGCGAGACTAGCGGGAGGATCGTGAATACGCAGTATTTT. Its translation is CASSETSGRIVNTQYF.

The CDR3 loop reads CASSLGWGEGTEAFF. The DNA for the CDR3 is TGTGCCAGCAGCTTAGGTTGGGGGGAAGGGACTGAAGCTTTCTTT. V gene TRBV7-2 combines with J gene TRBJ1-1, with D possibly TRBD1 on 5 matching bases. This CDR3 is 15 amino acids long. Between the trimmed V and J ends, which lost 1 base and 5 bases, there was a span of 14 bases. Looked up from germline, CDR1 is SGHTA and CDR2 is FQGNSA.

The CDR3 DNA reads as TGCGCCAGCAGTGATACCGCGGGACACCAAACCTACGAGCAGTACTTC. Protein product: CASSDTAGHQTYEQYF. The genes are TRBV10-1 and TRBJ2-7, with D perhaps matching TRBD1 or TRBD2 (6 bases each). The CDR3 is 16 amino acids. V was trimmed by 3 bases and J by 2 bases, leaving 17 bases between them. CDR1 is WNHNN and CDR2 is SYGVQD in the germline V gene (reference sequence).

The V and J genes are TRBV7-8 and TRBJ2-7; TRBD2 matches 7 bases. This CDR3 is built from 14 residues. J lost 3 bases, V lost 5 bases, and 7 bases had no gene match. Germline loops: CDR1 SGHVS, CDR2 FQNEAQ. The CDR3 sequence is CASSPSGINYEQYF. CDR3 nucleotides: TGTGCCAGCAGCCCTAGCGGAATTAACTACGAGCAGTACTTC.

Concerning this clone itself: A junction end diverges from the germline sequence, so it may reflect a read error. This chain connects TRBV5-1 to TRBJ1-6; D uncertain. Germline V CDR1 and CDR2: SGHRS, YFSETQ. The CDR3 spans 14 residues. The CDR3 region has the DNA TGCGCCAGCAACTTGGACGGAAATAATTCACCCCTCCACTTT. This encodes CASNLDGNNSPLHF.

The CDR3 region is CASSYTGTANTGELFF. The CDR3 coding sequence is TGTGCCAGCAGTTACACCGGGACAGCGAACACCGGGGAGCTGTTTTTT. J is TRBJ2-2 and V is TRBV28; 7 positions agree with TRBD1. The V gene's germline CDR1 is MDHEN and CDR2 SYDVKM. This CDR3 has 16 residues. V lost 4 bases, J lost 0 bases, and 5 bases stayed unmatched.

The chain links TRBV10-2 to TRBJ1-2; D is uncertain. Germline V gene data show CDR1 as WSHSY and CDR2 as SAAADI. This CDR3 contains 13 residues. V lost 3 bases to trimming and J lost 7 bases, with 12 bases between them. In nucleotides, the CDR3 is TGCGCCAGCAGTGACGGGGTGGCCTTTGGCTACACCTTC. This sequence encodes CASSDGVAFGYTF.

V gene TRBV21-1 combines with J gene TRBJ2-4; the table gives TRBD1 as D, unverified against the DNA. TRBV21-1 is a listed pseudogene. The CDR3 consists of 15 residues. CDR3 residues: CASRVTGAAKNIQYF. CDR3 sequence (DNA): TGTGCCAGCAGGGTTACTGGGGCGGCCAAAAACATTCAGTACTTC.

This clone was recorded once. CDR3 sequence (DNA): TGTGCCAGCATCCTAAGGGGCCCTCGGAGCAATCAGCCCCAGCATTTT. Amino acids: CASILRGPRSNQPQHF. This chain uses TRBV28 with TRBJ1-5; TRBD1 might be the D (5 bases). CDR1 MDHEN and CDR2 SYDVKM come from the germline V gene. V was pared by 7 bases and J by 1 base, with 17 bases between. The CDR3 is 16 amino acids.

This chain joins TRBV19 and TRBJ2-7, with 8 positions matching TRBD2. This CDR3 is built from 12 residues. Trimming at V came to 5 bases and at J to 3 bases, leaving 0 bases not matched to a gene. Germline V gene data show CDR1 as LNHDA and CDR2 as SQIVND (reference sequence). CDR3 sequence reads: CASSRGGYEQYF. CDR3 DNA: TGTGCCAGTAGTCGGGGGGGCTACGAGCAGTACTTC.

The V call is TRBV5-1, the J call TRBJ2-6; 9 positions agree with TRBD2. Germline V gene sequence: CDR1 SGHRS, CDR2 YFSETQ. The CDR3 is 17 residues long. J was trimmed by 2 bases and V by 5 bases; bases with no gene match: 8. The DNA for the CDR3 is TGCGCCAGCAGTACCGGGACTAGCCTAACTGGGGCCAACGTCCTGACTTTC. This encodes CASSTGTSLTGANVLTF. The full variable domain, with the rest looked up from reference TRBV5-1 and TRBJ2-6, is KAGVTQTPRYLIKTRGQQVTLSCSPISGHRSVSWYQQTPGQGLQFLFEYFSETQRNKGNFPGRFSGRQFSNSRSEMNVSTLELGDSALYLCASSTGTSLTGANVLTFGAGSRLTVL.

The chain is built from TRBV1 and TRBJ2-1; TRBD2, the table's D call, was not compared with the DNA. TRBV1 is an annotated pseudogene. The CDR3 contains 12 residues. The CDR3 coding sequence is TGCACCAGCAGCCGAGGCGGGAATGAGCAGTTCTTC. Its translation is CTSSRGGNEQFF.

Concerning this clone: Distinct nucleotide sequences in the sample also encode this CDR3. V usage is TRBV2 and J usage is TRBJ2-7; 8 nucleotides align to TRBD1. Losses at the gene ends were 9 bases for V and 6 bases for J; bases not matched to a gene: 10. Germline CDR1 and CDR2: SNHLY and FYNNEI. CDR3 size: 13 residues. The CDR3 DNA is TGTGCCAGTTCAGGACAGGGTGCTGGCGAGCAGTACTTC. Amino acid sequence: CASSGQGAGEQYF.